These 27 T cell receptor beta chains came from one sample sequenced in a study of blood T cell repertoires in COVID-19. Clones were read by immunoSEQ multiplex PCR, and TCRdb kept only the in-frame ones, dropping some. The profile covers over 300,000 clones, with roughly 88% appearing a single time and more than 0.85% taken by the ten largest. Source material: PBMCs or T cells enriched from blood (not recorded which). The receptors originated from a woman in her twenties or thirties with acute COVID-19.

This chain joins TRBV11-2 and TRBJ1-1; D perhaps matches TRBD1 (6 bases). Germline lookup yields CDR1 SGHAT and CDR2 FQNNGV. V lost 1 base, J lost 0 bases, and 15 bases lay in between. CDR3 length equals 17 residues. This CDR3 reads CASSLVGGRVVNTEAFF. CDR3 in DNA: TGTGCCAGCAGCTTAGTCGGGGGGCGTGTGGTGAACACTGAAGCTTTCTTT.

The J gene is TRBJ1-2, the V gene TRBV14; tentative D call: TRBD1 (6 bases). CDR3 size: 15 residues. V gave up 3 bases and J gave up 3 bases, with 14 bases separating them. Germline CDR1 is SGHDN and CDR2 is FVKESK. CDR3 protein: CASSHERGGYYGYTF. The CDR3 region has the DNA TGTGCCAGCAGCCACGAGCGAGGGGGATACTATGGCTACACCTTC.

A word on this clone: The sample contains more than one DNA sequence encoding this CDR3. The chain links TRBV12-3 or TRBV12-4 to TRBJ2-1; D gene uncertain. The CDR3 runs to 11 residues. V was clipped by 2 bases and J by 7 bases, with 3 bases between them. The CDR3: CASSLYNEQFF. The CDR3 DNA sequence: TGTGCCAGCAGTTTATATAATGAGCAGTTCTTC.

The V gene is TRBV7-3, the J gene TRBJ2-7; possibly TRBD2 for D (6 bases). Looked up from germline, CDR1 is SGHTA and CDR2 is FQGTGA. The CDR3 extends over 15 amino acids. V was shortened by 0 bases and J by 3 bases, with 12 bases between the two germline ends. The CDR3: CASSLTGGPRYEQYF. The CDR3 DNA follows: TGTGCCAGCAGCTTAACGGGGGGTCCCCGCTACGAGCAGTACTTC.

The rearrangement uses TRBV7-2 and TRBJ2-7; 7 bases are shared with TRBD1. The CDR3 is 13 amino acids. V was clipped by 1 base and J by 5 bases; unmatched bases: 2. Germline V CDR1 and CDR2: SGHTA, FQGNSA. The CDR3: CASSLDRGNEQYF. CDR3 nucleotide sequence: TGTGCCAGCAGCTTAGACAGGGGAAACGAGCAGTACTTC. Full variable domain (remainder filled in from reference TRBV7-2 and TRBJ2-7): GAGVSQSPSNKVTEKGKDVELRCDPISGHTALYWYRQSLGQGLEFLIYFQGNSAPDKSGLPSDRFSAERTGGSVSTLTIQRTQQEDSAVYLCASSLDRGNEQYFGPGTRLTVT.

The chain has TRBV12-5 and TRBJ1-1, with 9 bases matching TRBD1. The CDR3 spans 15 residues. J was trimmed by 0 bases and V by 3 bases; bases with no gene match: 2. Germline CDR1 and CDR2: LGHNT and FRNRAP. In nucleotides, the CDR3 is TGTGCTAGTGGTTTAGGGACAGGGTTGAACACTGAAGCTTTCTTT. Its protein is CASGLGTGLNTEAFF.

The chain combines TRBV14 with TRBJ1-2; D possibly corresponds to TRBD1 (5 bases). The CDR3 consists of 13 residues. Per the germline V gene, CDR1 is SGHDN and CDR2 is FVKESK. V lost 4 bases to trimming and J lost 1 base, with 7 bases between them. CDR3 residues: CASSPGLNYGYTF. CDR3 in DNA: TGTGCCAGCAGCCCGGGACTTAACTATGGCTACACCTTC. Full variable domain (rest looked up from reference TRBV14 and TRBJ1-2): EAGVTQFPSHSVIEKGQTVTLRCDPISGHDNLYWYRRVMGKEIKFLLHFVKESKQDESGMPNNRFLAERTGGTYSTLKVQPAELEDSGVYFCASSPGLNYGYTFGSGTRLTVV.

This chain links TRBV10-3 with TRBJ2-1; no clear D. Germline assignment: CDR1 ENHRY and CDR2 SYGVKD. V lost 8 bases to trimming and J lost 13 bases, with 18 bases between them. The CDR3 covers 12 residues. CDR3 amino acids: CAIGPLNYLQFF. The CDR3 DNA reads TGTGCCATCGGCCCTCTTAACTACCTCCAGTTCTTC.

This clone came up a few times. The rearrangement uses TRBV7-8 and TRBJ2-1; 10 bases agree with TRBD2. This CDR3 is 16 amino acids long. The J segment lost 9 bases and the V segment lost 1 base, leaving 9 bases of the junction unmatched. From germline, CDR1 is SGHVS and CDR2 FQNEAQ. The CDR3 nucleotides are TGTGCCAGCAGCTTAGTCAAAGCGGGGGGGCGTTCTGAGCAGTTCTTC. The encoded protein is CASSLVKAGGRSEQFF.

The chain uses TRBV6-5 and TRBJ1-2, with 7 bases aligning to TRBD1. The CDR3 is 15 residues long. J was trimmed by 2 bases and V by 4 bases; bases with no gene match: 7. CDR1 MNHEY and CDR2 SVGAGI come from the germline V gene. This CDR3 reads CASSSPTGPNYGYTF. DNA for the CDR3: TGTGCCAGCAGTTCGCCGACAGGGCCGAACTATGGCTACACCTTC.

The chain employs TRBV19 and TRBJ1-1; D remains unclear. Per the germline V gene, CDR1 is LNHDA and CDR2 is SQIVND (reference sequence). The V end lost 2 bases, the J end lost 0 bases, and 10 bases lay between the germline ends. This CDR3 comprises 15 residues. CDR3 region: CASSILSDMNTEAFF. The DNA for the CDR3 is TGTGCCAGTAGTATACTATCTGATATGAACACTGAAGCTTTCTTT.

The V gene is TRBV6-5, the J gene TRBJ2-7, with 9 bases lining up with TRBD1. CDR3 length: 14 residues. Per the germline V gene, CDR1 is MNHEY and CDR2 is SVGAGI. The ends lost 9 bases at V and 2 bases at J; junction bases unmatched: 8. Written as DNA, the CDR3 is TGTGCCAGTCAGAGGGACAGGGTAACCTACGAGCAGTACTTC. Protein sequence: CASQRDRVTYEQYF.

V gene TRBV6-5 combines with J gene TRBJ1-2, with D tentatively TRBD1 (5 bases). The V gene's germline CDR1 is MNHEY and CDR2 SVGAGI. CDR3 length: 12 residues. The V end was cut by 6 bases, the J end by 4 bases, with 9 bases between. The DNA for the CDR3 is TGTGCCAGCAGGCGGGGACCCTATGGCTACACCTTC. It is translated as CASRRGPYGYTF.

The genes are TRBV5-1 and TRBJ2-7; maybe TRBD1 (5 bases). V dropped 7 bases and J dropped 2 bases, with 10 bases sitting between them. CDR3 length equals 12 residues. Germline V gives CDR1 SGHRS, CDR2 YFSETQ. This CDR3 reads CASSTGPYEQYF. The CDR3 coding sequence is TGCGCCAGCTCCACAGGTCCCTACGAGCAGTACTTC.

This clone occurred a few times. This chain links TRBV28 with TRBJ2-5, with 8 bases lining up with TRBD2. Germline-derived CDR1 and CDR2 are MDHEN and SYDVKM. With V trimmed by 5 bases and J by 5 bases, 7 bases remained unmatched. The CDR3 runs to 14 residues. The CDR3 reads CASSPGGALETQYF. CDR3 coding DNA: TGTGCCAGCAGTCCCGGGGGGGCTTTGGAGACCCAGTACTTC.

The chain uses TRBV10-1 and TRBJ2-3, with a possible D match to TRBD2 (6 bases). This CDR3 has 16 amino acids. V dropped 2 bases and J dropped 3 bases, with 15 bases sitting between them. Germline loops: CDR1 WNHNN, CDR2 SYGVQD (reference sequence). CDR3: CASSERAGGWTDTQYF. In DNA form, the CDR3 reads TGCGCCAGCAGTGAGAGAGCCGGAGGGTGGACAGATACGCAGTATTTT.

The J gene is TRBJ2-1, the V gene TRBV12-1; the tabulated D call, TRBD2, remains unverified against the DNA. TRBV12-1 is a listed pseudogene. The CDR3 length is 16 residues. In DNA form, the CDR3 reads TGTTCCAGCAGCCTCTCACTAGCGGGGGAGTACAATGAGCAGTTCTTC. This codes for CSSSLSLAGEYNEQFF.

This chain uses TRBV2 with TRBJ1-1; 10 nucleotides agree with TRBD1. With 4 bases clipped from V and 10 bases from J, the junction kept 9 bases outside the gene matches. The CDR3 runs 14 residues. Germline V lookup: CDR1 SNHLY, CDR2 FYNNEI. The CDR3 sequence: CASSGEDRGRGAFF. The CDR3 DNA sequence: TGTGCCAGCAGTGGAGAAGACAGGGGGCGCGGAGCTTTCTTT.

This clone was seen only once. The chain combines TRBV9 with TRBJ2-1; possibly TRBD2 for D (5 bases). Trimming pared 7 bases from V and 3 bases from J, leaving 11 bases between. The V gene's germline CDR1 is SGDLS and CDR2 YYNGEE. This CDR3 is 13 amino acids long. CDR3 sequence reads: CASSPGDYNEQFF. The CDR3 DNA reads as TGTGCCAGCTCACCCGGGGACTACAATGAGCAGTTCTTC.

The chain links TRBV15 to TRBJ2-7; TRBD1 matches at 10 bases. The CDR3 covers 16 residues. Germline-derived CDR1 and CDR2 are LNHNV and YYDKDF (reference sequence). V dropped 3 bases and J dropped 0; count of bases not matched to a gene: 5. The CDR3 sequence: CATSSRDRGPSYEQYF. CDR3 DNA: TGTGCCACCAGCAGCCGGGACAGGGGACCCTCCTACGAGCAGTACTTC.

V is TRBV10-3 and J is TRBJ1-5; D unclear. The CDR3 loop spans 13 amino acids. Germline CDR1 ENHRY, CDR2 SYGVKD. V was trimmed by 5 bases and J by 4 bases, leaving 9 bases between them. The CDR3 sequence is CAISKEANQPQHF. CDR3 DNA: TGTGCCATCAGTAAAGAGGCTAATCAGCCCCAGCATTTT.

The chain employs TRBV11-3 and TRBJ2-3; tentatively, D is TRBD1 (5 bases). The CDR3 runs 16 residues. The germline CDR1 and CDR2 sequences are SGHNT and YENEEA. V dropped 3 bases and J dropped 0 bases, with 13 bases sitting between them. CDR3 nucleotides: TGTGCCAGCAGCTTTGGACAACAAGCTAGCACAGATACGCAGTATTTT. Translated: CASSFGQQASTDTQYF. Based on the CDR3 plus reference TRBV11-3 and TRBJ2-3, the full variable domain is EAGVVQSPRYKIIEKKQPVAFWCNPISGHNTLYWYLQNLGQGPELLIRYENEEAVDDSQLPKDRFSAERLKGVDSTLKIQPAELGDSAVYLCASSFGQQASTDTQYFGPGTRLTVL.

The rearrangement joins TRBV19 to TRBJ1-5; possible D gene TRBD1, 5 bases. This CDR3 contains 15 residues. Germline-derived CDR1 and CDR2 are LNHDA and SQIVND (reference sequence). With 0 bases removed from V and 7 bases from J, the gap between germline ends came to 13 bases. This CDR3 reads CASSIEGSGDQPQHF. Here the CDR3 DNA reads TGTGCCAGTAGTATAGAGGGATCGGGGGACCAGCCCCAGCATTTT.

The chain uses TRBV19 and TRBJ1-1; 12 nucleotides agree with TRBD1. Germline lookup yields CDR1 LNHDA and CDR2 SQIVND (reference sequence). The CDR3 extends over 19 amino acids. V lost 2 bases to trimming and J lost 1 base; unmatched junction nucleotides: 11. The chain's CDR3 is CASSIPNSRDRGPNTEAFF. The CDR3 DNA reads as TGTGCCAGTAGTATACCCAACTCCCGGGACAGGGGGCCGAACACTGAAGCTTTCTTT.

The chain uses TRBV6-5 and TRBJ2-4; D is possibly TRBD1 (5 bases). This CDR3 has 14 residues. The ends were cut back, 6 bases at V and 9 bases at J, with 18 bases in the middle. Germline CDR1 reads MNHEY; CDR2 reads SVGAGI. The DNA of the CDR3 is TGTGCCAGCAGACCCACCCAGGGTGGTGGCATTCAGTACTTC. It is translated as CASRPTQGGGIQYF.

The chain uses TRBV27 and TRBJ2-1; 9 positions agree with TRBD2. CDR1 is MNHEY, CDR2 SMNVEV, per germline (reference sequence). V lost 7 bases, J lost 3 bases, and 10 bases stayed unmatched. The CDR3 consists of 16 residues. CDR3 nucleotides: TGTGCCAGCACCTCGGCGTCTAGCGGGGACTACAATGAGCAGTTCTTC. It translates to CASTSASSGDYNEQFF.

This chain joins TRBV19 and TRBJ1-5; tentatively, D is TRBD1 (6 bases). The V end lost 5 bases, the J end lost 9 bases, and 14 bases lay between the germline ends. The CDR3 is made up of 13 amino acids. Germline assignment: CDR1 LNHDA and CDR2 SQIVND (reference sequence). CDR3 sequence (DNA): TGTGCCAGTAGTTTGGCAGGGGTTAGGCCCCAGCATTTT. Translation: CASSLAGVRPQHF.